The clone carrying this T cell receptor (beta chain) was seen a single time. Its cognate antigen is unknown. The sample originates from a study of cytomegalovirus exposure and HLA in healthy donors. Overall study findings and caveats: According to the study, 160 or so TCR beta chains were cytomegalovirus-associated. For most TCR sequences rarity was the rule, although some public TCRs occurred in many donors.

Trimming removed 4 bases from V and 6 bases from J, with 18 bases in between. Germline V gene lookup returns CDR1 SGHVS and CDR2 FQNEAQ. This CDR3 spans 15 amino acids. Sequencing was performed with immunoSEQ multiplex PCR; in TCRdb, only in-frame clones are kept and a portion is missing. Of approximately 97,000 clones in the sample, approximately 93% were seen once. The material sequenced was PBMCs. The clonotype comes from a woman aged 30 to 39 in good health and CMV-seropositive. The chain is built from TRBV7-8 and TRBJ1-2; maybe TRBD1 (5 bases). In DNA, the CDR3 is TGTGCCAGCAGCTCCCCCGGCAGGGCGGCCCATGGCTACACCTTC. Encoded protein: CASSSPGRAAHGYTF.